The present T cell receptor (beta chain) was sequenced within a study of post-analysis software for immune sequencing data. Study context: Relapsing-remitting, secondary progressive and progressive-relapsing multiple sclerosis courses were included.

The CDR3 covers 17 residues. The ends lost 5 bases at V and 0 bases at J; junction bases unmatched: 6. The TCR beta cDNA libraries contained unique molecular identifiers. Once 1 to 10 million T cells were used, approximately 470,000 cDNA molecules resulted. MiXCR, run by TCRdb on the PCR reads, gives a single entry per CDR3 protein. The sample shows 380,000 or so distinct CDR3 sequences, roughly 35% of them seen only once. About this clonotype itself: Its specificity is not known.

Points from the study as a whole: In multiple sclerosis, normalized Chao1 diversity was significantly below that of controls. Five or six TRBV segments, TRBV5-6, TRBV5-1 and TRBV20-1 among them, were found more frequent in patients than controls.

The sequenced material came from blood. The chain couples TRBV12-3 or TRBV12-4 to TRBJ2-1; TRBD2 matches at 11 bases. The sequence was collected from a girl between 10 and 17 years old with multiple sclerosis. The CDR3, as DNA: TGTGCCAGCAGTCCGGGACTAGCGGCGAGCTCCTACAATGAGCAGTTCTTC. Protein sequence: CASSPGLAASSYNEQFF.